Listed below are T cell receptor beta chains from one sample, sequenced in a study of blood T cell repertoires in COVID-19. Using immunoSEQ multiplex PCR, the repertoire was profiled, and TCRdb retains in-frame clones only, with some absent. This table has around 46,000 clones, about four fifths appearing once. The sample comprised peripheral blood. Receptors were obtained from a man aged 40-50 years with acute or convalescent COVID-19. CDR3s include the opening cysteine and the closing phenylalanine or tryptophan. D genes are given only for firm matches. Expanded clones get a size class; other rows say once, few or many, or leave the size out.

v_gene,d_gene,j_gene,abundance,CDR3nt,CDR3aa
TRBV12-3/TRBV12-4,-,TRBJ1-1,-,TGTGCCAGCAGCCCGCAGCGGAACACTGAAGCTTTCTTT,CASSPQRNTEAFF
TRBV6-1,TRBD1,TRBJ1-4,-,TGTGCCAGCAGTGATCGGGACAGCCGTAATGAAAAACTGTTTTTT,CASSDRDSRNEKLFF
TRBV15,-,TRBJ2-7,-,TGTGCCACCAGCAGAGACAGATACGAGCAGTACTTC,CATSRDRYEQYF
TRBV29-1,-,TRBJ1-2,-,TGCAGCTTACGGCCCGGGGAGGGAAGCTACACCTTC,CSLRPGEGSYTF
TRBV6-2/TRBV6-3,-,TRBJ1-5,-,TGTGCCAGCAGTTACAATCTACCTCTAATGCATGATCAGCCCCAGCATTTT,CASSYNLPLMHDQPQHF
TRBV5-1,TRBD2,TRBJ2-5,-,TGCGCCAGCAGCACAGACCTAGCGGGGATCAGGTCCCAGTACTTC,CASSTDLAGIRSQYF
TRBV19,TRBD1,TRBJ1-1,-,TGTGCCAAGGGGGACAGTATGAACACTGAAGCTTTCTTT,CAKGDSMNTEAFF
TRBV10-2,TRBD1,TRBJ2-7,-,TGCGCCAGTCGACTGGGACAGAGCTCCTACGAGCAGTACTTC,CASRLGQSSYEQYF
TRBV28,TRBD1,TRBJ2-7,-,TGTGCCAGCAGCTTTGGACAGGGTAGCTCCTACGAGCAGTACTTC,CASSFGQGSSYEQYF
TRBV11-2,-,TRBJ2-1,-,TGTGCCAGCAGCTCCCTGAGGGTCAGAGAGCAGTTCTTC,CASSSLRVREQFF
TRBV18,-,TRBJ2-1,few,TGTGCCAGCTCACCACTTGTACTGGGGGCAAATGAGCAGTTCTTC,CASSPLVLGANEQFF
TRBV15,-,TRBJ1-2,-,TGTGCCACCAGCAGAGAAGGGGTACCGAACTATGGCTACACCTTC,CATSREGVPNYGYTF
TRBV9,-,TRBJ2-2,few,TGTGCCAGCAGCCCGCAGGGTTTGCTGGGGGAGCTGTTTTTT,CASSPQGLLGELFF
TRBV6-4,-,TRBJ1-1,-,TGTGCCAGCAGTAAGGAGAGGGACACTGAAGCTTTCTTT,CASSKERDTEAFF
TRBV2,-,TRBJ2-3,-,TGTGCCAGCAGTAGAAGCGGAGAGACAGATACGCAGTATTTT,CASSRSGETDTQYF
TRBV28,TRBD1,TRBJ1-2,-,TGTGCCAGCAGCCGCGGACAGGGGAAAGGAGGTCGACTCTATGGCTACACCTTC,CASSRGQGKGGRLYGYTF
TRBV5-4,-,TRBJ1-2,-,TGTGCCAGCAGCCACGGACAGCTATATGGCTACACCTTC,CASSHGQLYGYTF
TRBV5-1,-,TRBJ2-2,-,TGCGCCAGCAGCCAGCAGGGTACCGGGGAGCTGTTTTTT,CASSQQGTGELFF
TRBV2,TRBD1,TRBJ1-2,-,TGTGCCAGCAGGGTTGGGACAGGGGGTAAATCGGAGGGCTACACCTTC,CASRVGTGGKSEGYTF
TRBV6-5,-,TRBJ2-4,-,TGTGCCACCTTAGCCAAAAACATTCAGTACTTC,CATLAKNIQYF
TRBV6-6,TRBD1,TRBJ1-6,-,TGTGCCAGCACCCGGGACAGGGATTCACCCCTCCACTTT,CASTRDRDSPLHF
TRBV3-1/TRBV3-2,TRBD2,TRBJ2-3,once,TGTGCCAGCAGCCAAGATATCGGAGCGGGGGGGCCGTATTTT,CASSQDIGAGGPYF
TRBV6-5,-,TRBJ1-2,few,TGTGCCAGCAGACCCCGGGACACCAAAAGTTATGGCTACACCTTC,CASRPRDTKSYGYTF
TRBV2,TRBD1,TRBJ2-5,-,TGTGCCAGCACGCCGGACAGGAGGGAGACCCAGTACTTC,CASTPDRRETQYF
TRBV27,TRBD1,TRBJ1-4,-,TGTGCCAGTAAGAAACCGGGACAGGGTAATGAAAAACTGTTTTTT,CASKKPGQGNEKLFF
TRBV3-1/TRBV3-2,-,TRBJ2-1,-,TGTGCCAGCAGCCCAGGTGAATCTTACAATGAGCAGTTCTTC,CASSPGESYNEQFF
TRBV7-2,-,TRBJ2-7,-,TGTGCCAGCAGCTTACGGGTGGGCGAGCAGTACTTC,CASSLRVGEQYF
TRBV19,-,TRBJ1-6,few,TGTGCCAGTAACGGAGACAGTATGTATTCACCCCTCCACTTT,CASNGDSMYSPLHF
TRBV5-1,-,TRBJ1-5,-,TGCGCCAGCAGTTCAGGACAGAATCAGCCCCAGCATTTT,CASSSGQNQPQHF
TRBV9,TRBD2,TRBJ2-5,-,TGTGCCAGCAGCGTAGGGACTAGCGGGGGACTCCAAGAGACCCAGTACTTC,CASSVGTSGGLQETQYF
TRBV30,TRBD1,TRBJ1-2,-,TGTGCCTGGACCCCGGGACAGGGAAAACATGGCTACACCTTC,CAWTPGQGKHGYTF
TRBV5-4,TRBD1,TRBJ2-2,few,TGTGCCAGCAGCGCCTCCCTCCAGGGGGCCCTCACCGGGGAGCTGTTTTTT,CASSASLQGALTGELFF
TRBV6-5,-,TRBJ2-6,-,TGTGCCAGCAGTTACTCTAGAACCACCGGGGCCAACGTCCTGACTTTC,CASSYSRTTGANVLTF
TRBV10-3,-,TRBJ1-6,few,TGTGCCATCAGGGAGACAGGATATAATTCACCCCTCCACTTT,CAIRETGYNSPLHF
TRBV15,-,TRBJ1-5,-,TGTGCCACCAGCAGAGAACGGGGACTAAATCAGCCCCAGCATTTT,CATSRERGLNQPQHF
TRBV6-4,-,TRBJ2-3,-,TGTGCCAGCAGTCAGGGTTCCGGCACAGATACGCAGTATTTT,CASSQGSGTDTQYF
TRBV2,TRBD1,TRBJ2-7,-,TGTGCCAGCAGGGACCGACAGGGGCTGGGTAGCTACGAGCAGTACTTC,CASRDRQGLGSYEQYF
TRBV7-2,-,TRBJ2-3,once,TGTGCCAGCGATGGGTCGGGGGGCACAGATACGCAGTATTTT,CASDGSGGTDTQYF
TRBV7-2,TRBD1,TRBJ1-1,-,TGTGCCAGCAGCTTTGTAGGGGGCTCCACTGAAGCTTTCTTT,CASSFVGGSTEAFF
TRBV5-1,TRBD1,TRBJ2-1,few,TGCGCCAGCAGCTCGGACAGGGCCTATGAGCAGTTCTTC,CASSSDRAYEQFF
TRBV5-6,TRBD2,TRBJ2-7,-,TGTGCCAGCAGCTCCCTAGCGGGGGGGCAGTCTTACGAGCAGTACTTC,CASSSLAGGQSYEQYF
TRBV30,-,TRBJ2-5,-,TGTGCCTGGGCGTTCGGGACACCGACGGGGACCCAGTACTTC,CAWAFGTPTGTQYF
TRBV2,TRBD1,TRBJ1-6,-,TGTGCCAGCAGAGGGGACAGGGACAATTCACCCCTCCACTTT,CASRGDRDNSPLHF
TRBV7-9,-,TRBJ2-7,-,TGTGCCAGCAGCTCCGGTAGCGAGCAGTACTTC,CASSSGSEQYF
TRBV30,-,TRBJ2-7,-,TGTGCCTGGAGTAAGGGGTTCACCGAGCAGTACTTC,CAWSKGFTEQYF
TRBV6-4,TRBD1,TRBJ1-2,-,TGTGCCAGCAGTGCCCGAGGGGGCGGCTATGGCTACACCTTC,CASSARGGGYGYTF
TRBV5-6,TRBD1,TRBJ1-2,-,TGTGCCAGCAGCCGCGTATCAGGACAGGGTTTTTTCACCTTC,CASSRVSGQGFFTF
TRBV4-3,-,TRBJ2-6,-,TGCGCCAGCAGCCAAGCACCGGTGATCTCTGGGGCCAACGTCCTGACTTTC,CASSQAPVISGANVLTF
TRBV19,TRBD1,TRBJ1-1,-,TGTGCCAGTAGTTCCCCCAGGGGGACAGGGCCGGAAGCTTTCTTT,CASSSPRGTGPEAFF
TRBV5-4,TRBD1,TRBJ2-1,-,TGTGCCAGCAGCAAAACAGGGGAACTTAAAAATGAGCAGTTCTTC,CASSKTGELKNEQFF
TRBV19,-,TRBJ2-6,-,TGTGCCAGTAGTATTATCAGGTCTGGGGCCAACGTCCTGACTTTC,CASSIIRSGANVLTF
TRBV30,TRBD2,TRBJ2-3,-,TGTGCCTGGAGTCCTCTCAGCGGGGGGACAGATACGCAGTATTTT,CAWSPLSGGTDTQYF